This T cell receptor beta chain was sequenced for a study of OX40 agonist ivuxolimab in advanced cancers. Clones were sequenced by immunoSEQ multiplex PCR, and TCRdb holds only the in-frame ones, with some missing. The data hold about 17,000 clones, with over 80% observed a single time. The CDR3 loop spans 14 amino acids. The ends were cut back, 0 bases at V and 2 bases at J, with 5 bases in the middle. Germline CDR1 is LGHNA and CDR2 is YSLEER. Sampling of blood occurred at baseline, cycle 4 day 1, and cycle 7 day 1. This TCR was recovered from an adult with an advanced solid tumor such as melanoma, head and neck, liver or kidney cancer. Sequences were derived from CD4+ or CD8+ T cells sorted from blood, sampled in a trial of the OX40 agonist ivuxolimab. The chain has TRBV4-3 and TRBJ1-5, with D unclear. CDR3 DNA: TGCGCCAGCAGCCAAGACGGAGGCAATCAGCCCCAGCATTTT. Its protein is CASSQDGGNQPQHF.